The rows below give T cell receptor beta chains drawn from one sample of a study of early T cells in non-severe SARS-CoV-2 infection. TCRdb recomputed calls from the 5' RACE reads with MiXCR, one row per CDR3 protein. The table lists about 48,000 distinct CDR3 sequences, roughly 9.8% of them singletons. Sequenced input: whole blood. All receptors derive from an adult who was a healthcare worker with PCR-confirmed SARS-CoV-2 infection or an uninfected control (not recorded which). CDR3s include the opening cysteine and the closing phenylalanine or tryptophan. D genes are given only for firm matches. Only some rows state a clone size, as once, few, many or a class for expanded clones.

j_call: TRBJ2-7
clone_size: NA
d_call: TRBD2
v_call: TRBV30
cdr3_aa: CAWSIPGLIRRYEQYF
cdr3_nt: TGTGCCTGGAGTATACCGGGACTAATCCGCCGCTACGAGCAGTACTTC

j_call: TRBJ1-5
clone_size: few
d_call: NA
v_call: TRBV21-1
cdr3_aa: CASSKDGLLREHQPQHF
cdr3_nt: TGTGCCAGCAGCAAAGATGGCCTGTTAAGGGAGCATCAGCCCCAGCATTTT

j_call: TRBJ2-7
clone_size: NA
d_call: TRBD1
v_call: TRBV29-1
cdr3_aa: CSVGPRQGNYEQYF
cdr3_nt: TGCAGCGTTGGGCCGAGACAGGGAAACTACGAGCAGTACTTC

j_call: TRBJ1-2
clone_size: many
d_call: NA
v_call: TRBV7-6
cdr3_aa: CASSLELGYTF
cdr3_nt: TGTGCCAGCAGCTTAGAGCTTGGCTACACCTTC

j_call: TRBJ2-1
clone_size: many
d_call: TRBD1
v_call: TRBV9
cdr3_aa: CASSATGDSYNEQFF
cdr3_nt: TGTGCCAGCAGCGCGACAGGGGACTCCTACAATGAGCAGTTCTTC

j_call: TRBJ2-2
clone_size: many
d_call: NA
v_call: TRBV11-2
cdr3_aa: CASSPVDGSVGELFF
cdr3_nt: TGTGCCAGCAGCCCCGTTGACGGGAGCGTCGGGGAGCTGTTTTTT

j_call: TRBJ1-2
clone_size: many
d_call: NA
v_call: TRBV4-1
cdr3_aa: CASSQDVGSGYTF
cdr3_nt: TGCGCCAGCAGCCAAGATGTGGGTTCCGGCTACACCTTC

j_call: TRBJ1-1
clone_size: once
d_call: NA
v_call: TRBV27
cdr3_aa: CANKVRRNTEAFF
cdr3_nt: TGTGCCAACAAAGTCCGGAGGAACACTGAAGCTTTCTTT

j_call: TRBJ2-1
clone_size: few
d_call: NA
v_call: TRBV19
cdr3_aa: CASSWRRDAAYNEQFF
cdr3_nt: TGTGCCAGTAGTTGGCGTCGGGACGCAGCGTACAATGAGCAGTTCTTC

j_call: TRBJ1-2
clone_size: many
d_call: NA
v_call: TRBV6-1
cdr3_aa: CASSVDTYGYTF
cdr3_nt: TGTGCCAGCAGCGTGGACACCTATGGCTACACCTTC

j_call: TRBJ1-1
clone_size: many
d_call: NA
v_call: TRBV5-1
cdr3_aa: CASSLEGNTEAFF
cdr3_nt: TGTGCCAGCAGCTTGGAGGGGAACACTGAAGCTTTCTTT

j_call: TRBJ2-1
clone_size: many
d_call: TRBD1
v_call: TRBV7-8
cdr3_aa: CASRHRVGTGHNEQFF
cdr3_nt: TGTGCCAGCCGCCATCGTGTCGGGACAGGGCACAATGAGCAGTTCTTC

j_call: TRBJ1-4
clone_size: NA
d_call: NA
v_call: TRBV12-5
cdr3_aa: CASGSGDSNEKLFF
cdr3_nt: TGTGCTAGTGGATCCGGAGACAGTAATGAAAAACTGTTTTTT

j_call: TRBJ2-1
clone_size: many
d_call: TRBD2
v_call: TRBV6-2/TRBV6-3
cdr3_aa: CASRPPGLAGESEQFF
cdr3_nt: TGTGCCAGCAGACCCCCGGGACTAGCGGGAGAAAGTGAGCAGTTCTTC

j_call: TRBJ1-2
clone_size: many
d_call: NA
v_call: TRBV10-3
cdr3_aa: CAISPGDAAYGYTF
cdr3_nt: TGTGCCATCAGCCCCGGGGACGCCGCCTATGGCTACACCTTC

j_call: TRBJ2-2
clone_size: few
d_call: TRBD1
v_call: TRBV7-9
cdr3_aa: CASSALGTGGATGELFF
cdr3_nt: TGTGCCAGCAGCGCACTCGGGACAGGTGGAGCCACCGGGGAGCTGTTTTTT

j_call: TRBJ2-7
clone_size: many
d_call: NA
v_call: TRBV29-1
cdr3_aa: CSVYTVPYEQYF
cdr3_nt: TGCAGCGTTTATACGGTACCCTACGAGCAGTACTTC

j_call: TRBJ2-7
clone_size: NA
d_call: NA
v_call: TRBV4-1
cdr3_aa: CASSQTRAGFSYEQYF
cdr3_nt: TGCGCCAGCAGCCAGACTCGGGCGGGCTTCTCCTACGAGCAGTACTTC